One sample yielded the 5 T cell receptor beta chains listed below, sequenced in a study of blood T cell repertoires in COVID-19. The data were produced by immunoSEQ multiplex PCR, yet TCRdb's version contains in-frame clones alone and is incomplete. The sample shows fewer than 300,000 clones, more than 85% of them seen only once. Material for sequencing was peripheral blood. The receptors stem from a woman aged 25 to 39 with COVID-19, enrolled during active disease.

DNA for the CDR3: TGCAGCGTGGGCGGTACACCAGGACTCAACTATGGCTACACCTTC. It translates to CSVGGTPGLNYGYTF. The V and J genes are TRBV29-1 and TRBJ1-2, with unresolved D. V was shortened by 6 bases and J by 2 bases, with 19 bases between the two germline ends. The germline gives CDR1 SQVTM, CDR2 ANQGSEA. The CDR3 consists of 15 residues.

This rearrangement joins TRBV3-1 (or the pseudogene TRBV3-2) to TRBJ1-6; TRBD1 is a possible D gene (5 bases). This CDR3 has 13 residues. CDR1 is LGHDT and CDR2 is YNNKEL in the germline V gene (reference sequence). Trimming pared 5 bases from V and 13 bases from J, leaving 15 bases between. This CDR3 reads CASSGTQGLPLHF. The CDR3 coding sequence is TGTGCCAGCAGCGGTACTCAGGGACTTCCCCTCCACTTT.

The CDR3 reads CASSGGNQPQHF. Written as DNA, the CDR3 is TGTGCCAGCAGCGGGGGTAATCAGCCCCAGCATTTT. The chain links TRBV6-5 to TRBJ1-5; D perhaps matches TRBD1 (5 bases). Germline values: CDR1 MNHEY, CDR2 SVGAGI. The length of the CDR3 is 12 residues. Trimming stripped 6 bases from V and 4 bases from J, with 7 bases between.

The V and J genes are TRBV14 and TRBJ1-1; D may be TRBD1 (6 bases). Per germline, CDR1 SGHDN and CDR2 FVKESK. This CDR3 has 14 residues. Trimming took off 3 bases at V and 6 bases at J, with 14 bases between the two ends. The CDR3 loop is CASSHLGQVAEAFF. CDR3 nucleotides: TGTGCCAGCAGCCACCTGGGACAAGTTGCTGAAGCTTTCTTT.

The V call is TRBV3-1 (or the pseudogene TRBV3-2), the J call TRBJ2-1; D call uncertain. V was shortened by 1 base and J by 9 bases, with 7 bases between the two germline ends. The germline V gene encodes CDR1 LGHDT and CDR2 YNNKEL (reference sequence). CDR3 length equals 12 residues. The CDR3 here is CASSQVTTEQFF. The CDR3 DNA reads as TGTGCCAGCAGCCAAGTAACAACTGAGCAGTTCTTC.